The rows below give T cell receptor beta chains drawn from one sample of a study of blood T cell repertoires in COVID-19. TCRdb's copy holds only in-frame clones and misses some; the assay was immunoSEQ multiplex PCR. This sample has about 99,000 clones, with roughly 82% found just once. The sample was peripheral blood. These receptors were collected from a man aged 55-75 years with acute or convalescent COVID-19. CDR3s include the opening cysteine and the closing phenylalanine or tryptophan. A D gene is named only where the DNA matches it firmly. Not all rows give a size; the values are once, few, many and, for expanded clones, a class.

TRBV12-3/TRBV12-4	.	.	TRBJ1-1	CASSLGGGFRAFF	TGTGCCAGCAGTTTGGGAGGGGGATTTCGAGCTTTCTTT
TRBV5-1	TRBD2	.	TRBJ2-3	CASSGRGLAGGRYLTDTQYF	TGCGCCAGCAGCGGACGAGGACTAGCGGGAGGGCGATATCTCACAGATACGCAGTATTTT
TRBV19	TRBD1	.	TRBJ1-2	CASSTTWTGVNGYTF	TGTGCCAGTAGTACCACCTGGACAGGGGTAAATGGCTACACCTTC
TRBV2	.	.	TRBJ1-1	CASSLTAEAFF	TGTGCCAGCAGCCTGACTGCTGAAGCTTTCTTT
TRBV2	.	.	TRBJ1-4	CASSRGSYEKLFF	TGTGCCAGCAGTCGGGGGAGTTATGAAAAACTGTTTTTT
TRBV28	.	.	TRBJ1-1	CASKGGQNTEAFF	TGTGCCAGCAAGGGGGGGCAGAACACTGAAGCTTTCTTT
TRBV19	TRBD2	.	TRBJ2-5	CASSMRLAGRLETQYF	TGTGCCAGTAGTATGAGACTAGCGGGACGCCTAGAGACCCAGTACTTC
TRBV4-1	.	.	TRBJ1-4	CASSFPQTASNEKLFF	TGCGCCAGCAGCTTCCCCCAGACAGCTTCTAATGAAAAACTGTTTTTT
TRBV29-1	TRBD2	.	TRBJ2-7	CSVVGSGAYEQYF	TGCAGCGTTGTGGGTAGCGGGGCCTACGAGCAGTACTTC
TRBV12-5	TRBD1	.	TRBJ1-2	CASGTGGSDRDRANYGYTF	TGTGCTAGTGGAACAGGGGGGTCCGACAGGGACCGAGCTAACTATGGCTACACCTTC
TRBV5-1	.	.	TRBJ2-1	CASSLATGLNEQFF	TGCGCCAGCAGCTTGGCAACAGGGTTAAATGAGCAGTTCTTC
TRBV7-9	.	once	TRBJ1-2	CASSLEVDRIGNGYTF	TGTGCCAGCAGCTTAGAAGTCGACAGGATTGGCAATGGCTACACCTTC